This T cell receptor (beta chain) is drawn from a study of T-cell reconstitution after alpha-beta-depleted transplantation in children. Unique molecular identifiers featured in how the TCRbeta library was prepared. TCRdb ran MiXCR on the PCR reads and lists one entry per CDR3 protein. The table records 700,000 or so distinct CDR3 sequences, around 13% of them present only once. Study observations and caveats: Hyperexpanded clones declined; after one year, newly produced T cells mostly supplied diversity. Where alpha-beta T cells came from about two months after transplant was reportedly several hundred expanded graft clones.

The table lists this clonotype with a count of one. The antigen remains undetermined. The junction shows a germline mismatch at one end, possibly a read error. This CDR3 contains 18 residues. CDR1 is SGHRS and CDR2 is YFSETQ in the germline V gene. The sequenced sample was PBMCs, obtained before TCRalphabeta/CD19-depleted stem cell transplant. V gene TRBV5-1 combines with J gene TRBJ2-1; D could derive from TRBD1 or TRBD2 (5 bases each). This TCR was sampled from a girl aged 2 to 9 with congenital amegakaryocytic thrombocytopenia, due to receive a stem cell transplant. The DNA for the CDR3 is TGCACCAGCAGCTTAGGCGGACAACCAGCGGACCTCTTGGATGAGCAGTTCTTC. It is translated as CTSSLGGQPADLLDEQFF.